The following is a TCR beta chain sequence with its context. Its antigen remains unknown. The sample originates from a study of OX40 agonist ivuxolimab in advanced cancers. The wider study: A partial response was reached by three patients: one with hepatocellular carcinoma and two with cutaneous melanoma. Whole-study findings and limits: Both blood CD4+ and CD8+ T cells showed clonal growth by week 6 at 0.1 to 3.0 mg/kg.

Assay used: immunoSEQ multiplex PCR; TCRdb lists only in-frame clones, some missing. There are just over 50,000 clones in the sample; roughly 90% occur only once, and 3% to 4.5% lies in the top ten. The material sequenced was CD4+ or CD8+ T cells sorted from blood, taken in a trial of the OX40 agonist ivuxolimab. The receptor comes from an adult with an advanced solid tumor such as melanoma, head and neck, liver or kidney cancer.

The CDR3 bases are TGCGCCAGCAGCCCAGAGGAAAGCAATCAGCCCCAGCATTTT. Amino acid sequence: CASSPEESNQPQHF. The V gene is TRBV4-1, the J gene TRBJ1-5; D is ambiguous. Germline V gene sequence: CDR1 MGHRA, CDR2 YSYEKL. There are 14 residues in the CDR3. The ends were cut back, 4 bases at V and 1 base at J, with 8 bases in the middle.